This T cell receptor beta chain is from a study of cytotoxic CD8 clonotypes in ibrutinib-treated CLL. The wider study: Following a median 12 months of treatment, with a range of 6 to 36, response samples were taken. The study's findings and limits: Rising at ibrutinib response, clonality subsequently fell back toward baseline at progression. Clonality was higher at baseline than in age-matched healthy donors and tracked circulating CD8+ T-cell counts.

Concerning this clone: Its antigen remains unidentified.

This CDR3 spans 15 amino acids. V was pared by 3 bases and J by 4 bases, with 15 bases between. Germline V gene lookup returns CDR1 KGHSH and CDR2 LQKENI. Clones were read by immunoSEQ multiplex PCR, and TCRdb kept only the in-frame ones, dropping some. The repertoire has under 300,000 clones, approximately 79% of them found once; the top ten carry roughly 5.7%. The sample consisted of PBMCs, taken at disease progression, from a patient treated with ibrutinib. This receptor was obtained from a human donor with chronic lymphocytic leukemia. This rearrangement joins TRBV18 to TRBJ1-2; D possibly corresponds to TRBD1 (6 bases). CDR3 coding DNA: TGTGCCAGCTCACCCACAGACAGGTTTGGCTATGGCTACACCTTC. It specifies CASSPTDRFGYGYTF.